The 30 T cell receptor beta chains below come from one sample, sequenced in a study of OX40 agonist ivuxolimab in advanced cancers. Clones were sequenced by immunoSEQ multiplex PCR, and TCRdb holds only the in-frame ones, with some missing. The top ten clones hold approximately 0.25% of a sample with around 62,000 clones, about 88% of them seen once. The sample in question was CD4+ or CD8+ T cells sorted from blood, obtained in a trial of the OX40 agonist ivuxolimab. Receptor source: an adult with an advanced solid tumor such as melanoma, head and neck, liver or kidney cancer.

V is TRBV29-1 and J is TRBJ1-1; D possibly corresponds to TRBD1 (5 bases). Trimming pared 5 bases from V and 6 bases from J, leaving 10 bases between. This CDR3 has 11 residues. Germline V lookup: CDR1 SQVTM, CDR2 ANQGSEA. In DNA form, the CDR3 reads TGCAGCGTTTTAATGGGGGCTGAAGCTTTCTTT. Protein product: CSVLMGAEAFF.

The V call is TRBV4-1, the J call TRBJ2-1; 11 nucleotides line up with TRBD2. The ends lost 4 bases at V and 4 bases at J; junction bases unmatched: 12. CDR3 size: 18 residues. In germline, CDR1 is MGHRA, CDR2 YSYEKL. The CDR3 loop is CASSPLAGEVGYYNEQFF. DNA for the CDR3: TGCGCCAGCAGCCCACTAGCGGGAGAGGTGGGCTATTACAATGAGCAGTTCTTC.

This clone appeared once. V is TRBV5-1 and J is TRBJ2-7, with TRBD2 matching 12 bases. The germline gives CDR1 SGHRS, CDR2 YFSETQ. J was trimmed by 3 bases and V by 0 bases; bases with no gene match: 4. The CDR3 runs 16 residues. This CDR3 reads CASSLATSGSVYEQYF. The DNA for the CDR3 is TGCGCCAGCAGCTTGGCGACTAGCGGGAGTGTCTACGAGCAGTACTTC.

The V call is TRBV7-9, the J call TRBJ2-7; possibly TRBD1 or TRBD2 for D (6 bases each). V was trimmed by 2 bases and J by 4 bases, leaving 18 bases between them. The CDR3 covers 16 residues. Germline V CDR1 and CDR2: SEHNR, FQNEAQ (reference sequence). The CDR3 loop reads CASSLLQGGGAYEQYF. In nucleotides, the CDR3 is TGTGCCAGCAGCTTATTACAGGGCGGAGGGGCTTACGAGCAGTACTTC.

J is TRBJ1-1 and V is TRBV7-8, with D hard to call. Germline CDR1 reads SGHVS; CDR2 reads FQNEAQ. The CDR3 is made up of 14 amino acids. Trimming took 3 bases from V and 4 from J, leaving 12 bases between them. DNA for the CDR3: TGTGCCAGCAGCTTCTCCGCCCGGAGCACTGAAGCTTTCTTT. It translates to CASSFSARSTEAFF.

This clone was recorded once. The genes are TRBV7-6 and TRBJ2-1; TRBD2 is a possible D gene (6 bases). The CDR3 covers 17 residues. CDR1 and CDR2 from the germline V gene are SGHVS and FNYEAQ. V was pared by 5 bases and J by 7 bases, with 24 bases between. The CDR3 spells CASSLIPPPEGLNEQFF. CDR3 DNA: TGTGCCAGCAGCCTCATACCCCCGCCGGAGGGGTTAAATGAGCAGTTCTTC.

The CDR3 coding sequence is TGTGCCAGCAGACGGGGGCTAGCGGGAGTGGAGACCCAGTACTTC. Protein sequence: CASRRGLAGVETQYF. The V call is TRBV7-9, the J call TRBJ2-5; 10 nucleotides match TRBD2. This CDR3 has 15 residues. CDR1 SEHNR and CDR2 FQNEAQ come from the germline V gene (reference sequence). J was trimmed by 5 bases and V by 6 bases; bases with no gene match: 9.

This chain's CDR3 is CASSLRQAADGYTF. The CDR3 DNA reads as TGTGCCAGCAGCTTGAGACAGGCGGCGGATGGCTACACCTTC. The chain employs TRBV7-9 and TRBJ1-2; D perhaps matches TRBD1 (6 bases). Germline V gene data show CDR1 as SEHNR and CDR2 as FQNEAQ (reference sequence). The CDR3 covers 14 residues. V lost 3 bases to trimming and J lost 6 bases, with 14 bases between them.

The V and J genes are TRBV27 and TRBJ1-6, with 8 bases fitting TRBD1. Trimming cost V 6 bases and J 10 bases; bases outside gene matches: 11. The germline gives CDR1 MNHEY, CDR2 SMNVEV (reference sequence). The CDR3 consists of 15 residues. The chain's CDR3 is CASSWTGYSNSPLHF. The CDR3 nucleotides are TGTGCCAGCAGCTGGACAGGGTATTCCAACTCACCCCTCCACTTT.

The chain has TRBV27 and TRBJ2-7; TRBD2 is a possible D gene (6 bases). V dropped 0 bases and J dropped 2 bases, with 11 bases sitting between them. There are 15 residues in the CDR3. CDR1 and CDR2 (germline): MNHEY, SMNVEV (reference sequence). The CDR3 sequence: CASSLSRLAAYEQYF. The CDR3 DNA is TGTGCCAGCAGTTTATCCCGCTTAGCGGCCTACGAGCAGTACTTC.

This chain connects TRBV5-1 to TRBJ2-4; no reliable D call. This CDR3 has 15 residues. From germline, CDR1 is SGHRS and CDR2 YFSETQ. Trimming took off 4 bases at V and 1 base at J, with 12 bases between the two ends. The CDR3 DNA reads TGCGCCAGCAGCGCGGACGAGTGGGCCAAAAACATTCAGTACTTC. Translating gives CASSADEWAKNIQYF.

This clone was seen more than once but under ten times. DNA for the CDR3: TGTGCCAGTAGCACAGGTAGATCCTACGAGCAGTACTTC. Amino acids: CASSTGRSYEQYF. The chain links TRBV19 to TRBJ2-7, with a possible D match to TRBD1 (5 bases). Between the trimmed V and J ends, which lost 6 bases and 1 base, there was a span of 10 bases. The CDR3 consists of 13 residues. Germline V gene sequence: CDR1 LNHDA, CDR2 SQIVND (reference sequence). Drawing the rest from reference TRBV19 and TRBJ2-7, the complete variable domain is DGGITQSPKYLFRKEGQNVTLSCEQNLNHDAMYWYRQDPGQGLRLIYYSQIVNDFQKGDIAEGYSVSREKKESFPLTVTSAQKNPTAFYLCASSTGRSYEQYFGPGTRLTVT.

V usage is TRBV6-5 and J usage is TRBJ1-1; the D is unclear. The CDR3 has 12 amino acids. The germline gives CDR1 MNHEY, CDR2 SVGAGI. V dropped 5 bases and J dropped 4 bases, with 8 bases sitting between them. The DNA for the CDR3 is TGTGCCAGCAGTCCCGGACGCACTGAAGCTTTCTTT. It codes for CASSPGRTEAFF.

The CDR3 sequence is CASSETDLRWGAFF. The CDR3 nucleotides read TGCGCCAGCAGTGAGACGGATCTACGCTGGGGAGCTTTCTTT. The chain recombines TRBV10-1 with TRBJ1-1, with unresolved D. This CDR3 is built from 14 residues. The ends were cut back, 2 bases at V and 10 bases at J, with 17 bases in the middle. CDR1 WNHNN and CDR2 SYGVQD come from the germline V gene (reference sequence).

The CDR3 region is CASSSRGANTEAFF. CDR3 bases: TGTGCCAGCAGTTCGAGGGGGGCGAACACTGAAGCTTTCTTT. The genes are TRBV27 and TRBJ1-1; D is perhaps TRBD1 (6 bases). The V end lost 4 bases, the J end lost 1 base, and 10 bases lay between the germline ends. The CDR3 spans 14 residues. In germline, CDR1 is MNHEY, CDR2 SMNVEV (reference sequence).

The rearrangement uses TRBV5-4 and TRBJ1-5; the D is unclear. V shed 8 bases and J shed 6 bases, with 3 bases lying between them. This CDR3 region has 9 residues. The germline V gene has CDR1 SGHNT and CDR2 YYREEE (reference sequence). The CDR3 DNA sequence: TGTGCCAGGTGTCAGCCCCAGCATTTT. It codes for CARCQPQHF.

The chain carries TRBV4-2 and TRBJ2-2, with a tentative D call TRBD2 (6 bases). The germline V and J ends were trimmed by 4 bases and 5 bases, with 14 bases remaining between them. The CDR3 has 15 amino acids. The germline gives CDR1 LGHNA, CDR2 YNFKEQ. The CDR3 reads CASSRTAGGTGELFF. CDR3 sequence (DNA): TGTGCCAGCAGCCGTACAGCGGGTGGTACCGGGGAGCTGTTTTTT.

The V call is TRBV6-5, the J call TRBJ1-3; D is unclear. The germline V and J ends were trimmed by 5 bases and 0 bases, with 8 bases remaining between them. Germline values: CDR1 MNHEY, CDR2 SVGAGI. This CDR3 has 14 amino acids. The CDR3 is CASSPITSGNTIYF. CDR3 nucleotides: TGTGCCAGCAGTCCCATCACCTCTGGAAACACCATATATTTT.

The chain recombines TRBV7-8 with TRBJ1-2; 8 positions match TRBD1. Germline V gives CDR1 SGHVS, CDR2 FQNEAQ. This CDR3 is built from 14 residues. Trimming took 1 base from V and 6 from J; bases not matched to a gene: 4. CDR3 bases: TGTGCCAGCAGCTTAGGGACAGGGTCCCATGGCTACACCTTC. It encodes CASSLGTGSHGYTF.

The chain carries TRBV19 and TRBJ1-3; D call uncertain. The germline gives CDR1 LNHDA, CDR2 SQIVND (reference sequence). The CDR3 contains 12 residues. Trimming shortened V by 5 bases and J by 3 bases, and 5 bases separated the two germline ends. CDR3 DNA sequence: TGTGCCAGTAGTTGGGATGGAAACACCATATATTTT. Encoded protein: CASSWDGNTIYF.

The chain recombines TRBV19 with TRBJ1-5; D is uncertain. Germline CDR1 reads LNHDA; CDR2 reads SQIVND (reference sequence). Trimming took 5 bases from V and 3 from J, leaving 11 bases between them. The CDR3 is 14 residues long. The CDR3: CASSLATSNQPQHF. For the CDR3, the DNA is TGTGCCAGTAGTCTTGCAACTTCCAATCAGCCCCAGCATTTT. Looking up the rest from reference TRBV19 and TRBJ1-5 gives the full variable domain: DGGITQSPKYLFRKEGQNVTLSCEQNLNHDAMYWYRQDPGQGLRLIYYSQIVNDFQKGDIAEGYSVSREKKESFPLTVTSAQKNPTAFYLCASSLATSNQPQHFGDGTRLSIL.

V is TRBV5-5 and J is TRBJ2-7; D unresolved. The germline V and J ends were trimmed by 5 bases and 2 bases, with 8 bases remaining between them. This CDR3 has 12 amino acids. Germline assignment: CDR1 SGHKS and CDR2 YYEKEE (reference sequence). CDR3 residues: CASSGLTYEQYF. The CDR3 region has the DNA TGTGCCAGCAGTGGGCTTACCTACGAGCAGTACTTC. Full variable domain (outside the CDR3, taken from reference TRBV5-5 and TRBJ2-7): DAGVTQSPTHLIKTRGQQVTLRCSPISGHKSVSWYQQVLGQGPQFIFQYYEKEERGRGNFPDRFSARQFPNYSSELNVNALLLGDSALYLCASSGLTYEQYFGPGTRLTVT.

The CDR3 sequence: CASSLALQETQYF. The CDR3, as DNA: TGTGCCAGCAGCTTAGCCCTCCAAGAGACCCAGTACTTC. This chain links TRBV11-2 with TRBJ2-5; no clear D gene. The CDR3 has 13 amino acids. V shed 1 base and J shed 1 base, with 4 bases lying between them. Germline V CDR1 and CDR2: SGHAT, FQNNGV. Supplemented by reference TRBV11-2 and TRBJ2-5, the full variable domain reads EAGVAQSPRYKIIEKRQSVAFWCNPISGHATLYWYQQILGQGPKLLIQFQNNGVVDDSQLPKDRFSAERLKGVDSTLKIQPAKLEDSAVYLCASSLALQETQYFGPGTRLLVL.

V gene TRBV10-2 combines with J gene TRBJ2-3; TRBD2 agrees at 9 bases. The germline CDR1 and CDR2 sequences are WSHSY and SAAADI. V lost 4 bases and J lost 6; bases outside the gene matches: 11. The CDR3 contains 16 residues. The CDR3 DNA is TGCGCCAGCAGTGCGGTTAGCGGGAGAGATCTCGATACGCAGTATTTT. Protein: CASSAVSGRDLDTQYF.

V usage is TRBV21-1 and J usage is TRBJ2-2; TRBD1, the D gene given by the table, was not confirmed from the DNA. TRBV21-1 is labeled a pseudogene. CDR3 size: 18 residues. The CDR3 loop reads CASSKGSTGGANTGELFF. The CDR3 DNA follows: TGTGCCAGCAGCAAAGGATCGACAGGGGGAGCGAACACCGGGGAGCTGTTTTTT.

The chain joins TRBV4-3 to TRBJ1-1; D might be TRBD1 (5 bases). Germline V gives CDR1 LGHNA, CDR2 YSLEER. This CDR3 region has 14 residues. V dropped 4 bases and J dropped 1 base, with 10 bases sitting between them. The CDR3 DNA reads TGCGCCAGCAGCCTCCTCCAGGGGAACACTGAAGCTTTCTTT. Amino acid sequence: CASSLLQGNTEAFF.

V usage is TRBV7-3 and J usage is TRBJ1-1; 7 bases fit TRBD1. CDR3 size: 13 residues. The V gene end was trimmed by 5 bases and the J gene end by 1 base; junction bases not matched to a gene: 1. CDR1 and CDR2 (germline): SGHTA, FQGTGA. This chain's CDR3 is CASSRDRNTEAFF. The CDR3 bases are TGTGCCAGCAGCCGGGACAGGAACACTGAAGCTTTCTTT. The entire variable domain, with the rest obtained from reference TRBV7-3 and TRBJ1-1, is as follows: GAGVSQTPSNKVTEKGKYVELRCDPISGHTALYWYRQSLGQGPEFLIYFQGTGAADDSGLPNDRFFAVRPEGSVSTLKIQRTERGDSAVYLCASSRDRNTEAFFGQGTRLTVV.

This chain uses TRBV28 with TRBJ2-7; TRBD1 aligns across 12 bases. Trimming at V came to 6 bases and at J to 4 bases, leaving 7 bases not matched to a gene. Germline V gene sequence: CDR1 MDHEN, CDR2 SYDVKM. This CDR3 is built from 15 residues. CDR3: CASRPGDRGPYEQYF. The CDR3 DNA reads TGTGCCAGCAGGCCGGGGGACAGGGGGCCTTACGAGCAGTACTTC.

The chain uses TRBV6-6 and TRBJ2-7; no reliable D call. Trimming cost V 5 bases and J 3 bases, with 8 bases left between them. Germline-derived CDR1 and CDR2 are MNHNY and SVGAGI (reference sequence). CDR3 size: 12 residues. CDR3 loop: CASSRRFYEQYF. The CDR3 coding sequence is TGTGCCAGCAGTCGACGGTTCTACGAGCAGTACTTC.

V and J are TRBV18 and TRBJ2-5; unclear D gene. V lost 2 bases to trimming and J lost 1 base, with 8 bases between them. There are 14 residues in the CDR3. The germline V gene has CDR1 KGHSH and CDR2 LQKENI. In nucleotides, the CDR3 is TGTGCCAGCTCACCATGGGCATTCCAAGAGACCCAGTACTTC. It is translated as CASSPWAFQETQYF.